The 21 T cell receptor beta chains below all came from one sample that was sequenced in a study of blood T cells in healthy people across ages. A sample-barcoded 5' primer and a J-beta primer mix were used in a second PCR of roughly 7 to 12 cycles. TCRdb used MiXCR to reprocess the 5' RACE reads, holding one entry per CDR3 protein. The sample lists fewer than 800,000 distinct CDR3 sequences, about 52% occurring once. Sequenced input: blood. These receptors all come from a woman aged 55-69 years in good health.

This sequence joins TRBV7-9 and TRBJ2-3, with D possibly being TRBD1 (6 bases). This CDR3 spans 14 amino acids. Germline V CDR1 and CDR2: SEHNR, FQNEAQ (reference sequence). Trimming stripped 7 bases from V and 7 bases from J, with 18 bases between. The CDR3 coding sequence is TGTGCCAGCACACAGACAGGATACTCCAATACGCAGTATTTT. This codes for CASTQTGYSNTQYF. Full variable domain (missing parts from reference TRBV7-9 and TRBJ2-3): DTGVSQNPRHKITKRGQNVTFRCDPISEHNRLYWYRQTLGQGPEFLTYFQNEAQLEKSRLLSDRFSAERPKGSFSTLEIQRTEQGDSAMYLCASTQTGYSNTQYFGPGTRLTVL.

The table lists this clonotype with a few counts. This chain links TRBV20-1 with TRBJ2-7; D might be TRBD1 or TRBD2, each matching 5 bases. Germline V gene sequence: CDR1 DFQATT, CDR2 SNEGSKA (reference sequence). This CDR3 comprises 14 residues. Trimming pared 4 bases from V and 0 bases from J, leaving 13 bases between. As DNA, the CDR3 is TGCAGTGCTACAGGGACGTCAAGCTCCTACGAGCAGTACTTC. Protein product: CSATGTSSSYEQYF.

This clonotype has just a few counts. The chain has TRBV12-3 or TRBV12-4 and TRBJ2-4; D is undetermined. This CDR3 comprises 13 residues. V lost 3 bases and J lost 1, with 4 bases in between. For the CDR3, the DNA is TGTGCCAGCAGTTTTGTGGCCAAAAACATTCAGTACTTC. This codes for CASSFVAKNIQYF.

This clonotype was seen a handful of times. The chain is built from TRBV6-2 or TRBV6-3 and TRBJ2-5; D is tentatively TRBD1 or TRBD2 (5 bases each). Deletions cut 2 bases from V and 4 bases from J, with 8 bases between. The CDR3 sequence is 13 residues long. Germline V CDR1 and CDR2: MNHEY, SVGEGT. In DNA, the CDR3 is TGTGCCAGCAGTTACCGGGACGGAGAGACCCAGTACTTC. This encodes CASSYRDGETQYF.

This clonotype was seen only a few times. This sequence joins TRBV20-1 and TRBJ2-7; D possibly uses TRBD1 or TRBD2 (5 bases each). This CDR3 is 16 amino acids long. Germline V gene sequence: CDR1 DFQATT, CDR2 SNEGSKA (reference sequence). V lost 0 bases, J lost 3 bases, and 18 bases lay in between. The CDR3 here is CSARDFRDGGGYEQYF. The CDR3 bases are TGCAGTGCTAGAGATTTCAGGGACGGAGGAGGCTACGAGCAGTACTTC.

Only one count was recorded for this clonotype. V usage is TRBV6-6 and J usage is TRBJ1-5; a weak D match, TRBD1 (6 bases). The CDR3 has 15 residues. Trimming cost V 6 bases and J 7 bases, with 19 bases left between them. Germline V gives CDR1 MNHNY, CDR2 SVGAGI (reference sequence). CDR3 bases: TGTGCCAGCAGCTCCGCCCAGGGGACGGGACAGCCCCAGCATTTT. It encodes CASSSAQGTGQPQHF.

The chain combines TRBV7-2 with TRBJ2-7; the match to TRBD2 covers 10 bases. Near its end, the DNA agrees better with TRBJ2-5, so the J call may be wrong. This CDR3 spans 16 amino acids. Per germline, CDR1 SGHTA and CDR2 FQGNSA. The CDR3 loop reads CASSLALAGKAETQYF. The CDR3 DNA follows: TGTGCCAGCAGCTTAGCACTAGCGGGAAAAGCAGAGACCCAGTACTTC.

The genes are TRBV29-1 and TRBJ2-4; the D gene is possibly TRBD2 (7 bases). Trimming stripped 6 bases from V and 5 bases from J, with 17 bases between. Germline-derived CDR1 and CDR2 are SQVTM and ANQGSEA. The CDR3 is 14 amino acids. The CDR3 here is CSVGGGGDQNIQYF. The CDR3 DNA sequence: TGCAGCGTCGGAGGGGGGGGTGACCAAAACATTCAGTACTTC.

This rearrangement joins TRBV7-2 to TRBJ1-4, with D perhaps TRBD1 (5 bases). Germline CDR1 is SGHTA and CDR2 is FQGNSA. This CDR3 region has 15 residues. With 5 bases removed from V and 8 bases from J, the gap between germline ends came to 18 bases. The CDR3 bases are TGTGCCAGCAGCCCCAAGTGGGGGGGAAGGGAAAAACTGTTTTTT. This codes for CASSPKWGGREKLFF. The complete variable domain, with remaining parts taken from reference TRBV7-2 and TRBJ1-4, reads GAGVSQSPSNKVTEKGKDVELRCDPISGHTALYWYRQSLGQGLEFLIYFQGNSAPDKSGLPSDRFSAERTGGSVSTLTIQRTQQEDSAVYLCASSPKWGGREKLFFGSGTQLSVL.

For this clonotype: The CDR3 end shows no conserved phenylalanine or tryptophan, and so a read error is likely. The CDR3 spells CASTGTAQETQYL. CDR3 DNA sequence: TGTGCCAGCACTGGGACCGCTCAAGAGACCCAGTACCTC. V and J are TRBV5-6 and TRBJ2-5; D tentatively fits TRBD1 or TRBD2 (5 bases each). Deletions cut 6 bases from V and 2 bases from J, with 11 bases between. CDR1 is SGHDT and CDR2 is YYEEEE in the germline V gene. The CDR3 contains 13 residues.

The chain recombines TRBV2 with TRBJ2-1, with D possibly TRBD1 on 6 matching bases. Germline loops: CDR1 SNHLY, CDR2 FYNNEI. The germline V and J ends were trimmed by 4 bases and 7 bases, with 17 bases remaining between them. This CDR3 spans 15 amino acids. The CDR3 nucleotides are TGTGCCAGCAGTGCTCCCGGGACACTAAATAATGAGCAGTTCTTC. Translated: CASSAPGTLNNEQFF.

There are a few counts of this clonotype. The chain recombines TRBV5-1 with TRBJ2-5; TRBD2 matches 11 bases. Judging by the DNA end, TRBJ2-7 fits better; the J call may be wrong. CDR3 length equals 14 residues. The germline V gene encodes CDR1 SGHRS and CDR2 YFSETQ. The CDR3 spells CASSTNSGRDEQYF. In nucleotides, the CDR3 is TGCGCCAGCAGCACCAATAGCGGGAGGGACGAGCAGTACTTC.

The CDR3 DNA is TGTGCCAGCAGCCAGACAGGTGAGGGCAATCAGCCCCAGCATTTT. The encoded protein is CASSQTGEGNQPQHF. The J gene is TRBJ1-5, the V gene TRBV3-1, with D possibly matching TRBD1 (6 bases). CDR3 length: 15 residues. Trimming cost V 3 bases and J 2 bases, with 11 bases left between them. The germline CDR1 and CDR2 sequences are LGHDT and YNNKEL (reference sequence).

This clonotype was seen a handful of times. This rearrangement joins TRBV2 to TRBJ2-5, with D possibly being TRBD1 or TRBD2 (5 bases each). The CDR3 has 14 residues. CDR1 SNHLY and CDR2 FYNNEI come from the germline V gene. Trimming pared 4 bases from V and 5 bases from J, leaving 14 bases between. The CDR3 is CASSVEGFWETQYF. As DNA, the CDR3 is TGTGCCAGCAGTGTTGAGGGGTTTTGGGAGACCCAGTACTTC.

This clonotype has only a few counts. The chain couples TRBV20-1 to TRBJ1-2, with D perhaps matching TRBD1 (6 bases). V was pared by 5 bases and J by 7 bases, with 23 bases between. This CDR3 spans 15 amino acids. The germline V gene encodes CDR1 DFQATT and CDR2 SNEGSKA (reference sequence). CDR3 DNA: TGCAGTGCTTGGGAGACAGGCGCCCTTAGTCGTGGCTACACCTTC. It specifies CSAWETGALSRGYTF.

The J gene is TRBJ1-1, the V gene TRBV7-2; D remains unclear. The germline CDR1 and CDR2 sequences are SGHTA and FQGNSA. There are 11 residues in the CDR3. Trimming pared 6 bases from V and 10 bases from J, leaving 12 bases between. CDR3 in amino acids: CASREVSGAFF. The CDR3 region has the DNA TGTGCCAGCAGGGAAGTTTCCGGAGCTTTCTTT.

This clonotype was counted a few times. The chain is built from TRBV9 and TRBJ2-3, with TRBD2 matching over 10 bases. This CDR3 comprises 14 residues. Trimming took 1 base from V and 8 from J; bases not matched to a gene: 4. The germline CDR1 and CDR2 sequences are SGDLS and YYNGEE. The chain's CDR3 is CASSVLAGAGTQYF. The CDR3 DNA is TGTGCCAGCAGCGTACTAGCGGGAGCTGGTACGCAGTATTTT.

Of note for this clonotype: This may come from a read error, since a much larger clone is one base off. CDR3 sequence reads: CASSRGTLYYGQYF. The CDR3 bases are TGTGCCAGCAGCCGTGGGACCCTCTACTACGGGCAGTACTTC. V and J are TRBV7-2 and TRBJ2-7; D is possibly TRBD1 or TRBD2 (5 bases each). CDR1 is SGHTA, CDR2 FQGNSA, per germline. There are 14 residues in the CDR3.

This chain links TRBV7-9 with TRBJ2-1, with D uncertain. Looked up from germline, CDR1 is SEHNR and CDR2 is FQNEAQ (reference sequence). V lost 5 bases, J lost 7 bases, and 18 bases lay in between. CDR3 length equals 15 residues. DNA of the CDR3: TGTGCCAGCAGCGGAGTCAGAGTTCAGTGGAATGAGCAGTTCTTC. Amino acids: CASSGVRVQWNEQFF.

The V gene is TRBV14, the J gene TRBJ2-1; D could derive from TRBD1 or TRBD2 (5 bases each). Germline CDR1 is SGHDN and CDR2 is FVKESK. CDR3 length: 19 residues. Trimming shortened V by 4 bases and J by 3 bases, and 25 bases separated the two germline ends. CDR3: CASSLRLGVQTSSYNEQFF. In DNA, the CDR3 is TGTGCCAGCAGCCTCCGATTGGGGGTACAGACGTCGAGCTACAATGAGCAGTTCTTC.

Ten or more counts support this clonotype. This sequence joins TRBV20-1 and TRBJ2-7; a possible D gene is TRBD2 (6 bases). The CDR3 totals 12 residues. CDR1 is DFQATT, CDR2 SNEGSKA, per germline (reference sequence). Trimming removed 3 bases at V and 1 base at J, with 7 bases between. The CDR3 nucleotides are TGCAGTGCTAGCGGGACTTCCTACGAGCAGTACTTC. Its protein is CSASGTSYEQYF.